This T cell receptor (beta chain) comes out of a study of OX40 agonist ivuxolimab in advanced cancers. Assay used: immunoSEQ multiplex PCR; TCRdb lists only in-frame clones, some missing. The table shows 65,000 to 85,000 clones, with approximately 89% occurring only once. V lost 2 bases and J lost 1, with 5 bases in between. The CDR3 loop spans 13 amino acids. Germline loops: CDR1 SNHLY, CDR2 FYNNEI. The chain has TRBV2 and TRBJ1-1, with D unclear. The sample consisted of CD4+ or CD8+ T cells sorted from blood, taken in a trial of the OX40 agonist ivuxolimab. This sequence was found in an adult with an advanced solid tumor such as melanoma, head and neck, liver or kidney cancer. The CDR3 loop reads CASSEQRNTEAFF. Here the CDR3 DNA reads TGTGCCAGCAGTGAACAGCGGAACACTGAAGCTTTCTTT.